This T cell receptor beta chain was identified during a study of long-term antiretroviral therapy in people with HIV. Survey level was the resolution at which the v3.0 immunoSEQ assay ran. Using immunoSEQ multiplex PCR, the repertoire was profiled, and TCRdb retains in-frame clones only, with some absent. Among around 30,000 clones, about 85% were seen once, and the ten largest hold 6.5% to 9%. This CDR3 is built from 14 residues. V shed 6 bases and J 2 bases; nucleotides not matched to a gene: 1. The V gene's germline CDR1 is ENHRY and CDR2 SYGVKD. This material consisted of unsorted PBMCs, taken 3 years after starting antiretroviral therapy. The receptor's source is a man aged 35-49 years with HIV. The J gene is TRBJ1-4, the V gene TRBV10-3, with 9 positions matching TRBD1. The CDR3 here is CAISDRGTNEKLFF. The CDR3 DNA reads TGTGCCATCAGCGACAGGGGGACTAATGAAAAACTGTTTTTT.